The clone carrying this T cell receptor (beta chain) was seen only once. Those enrolled, adults aged roughly 18 to 100 years, came from about two dozen US areas. Each participant's cohort was designated according to participant-reported clinical history. The repertoire was sequenced with immunoSEQ multiplex PCR; TCRdb's copy has only in-frame clones and lacks some. The sample holds around 220,000 clones, 85% to 90% seen once. The sample originates from a study of blood T cell repertoires in COVID-19. Study in general: Sources were T cells, B-cell-depleted T cells, or PBMCs; the material itself was cDNA or gDNA.

The CDR3 runs to 15 residues. The V gene's germline CDR1 is MNHEY and CDR2 SVGAGI. J was trimmed by 2 bases and V by 2 bases; bases with no gene match: 3. The sequence came from a woman aged 45-65 years with acute COVID-19. Material for sequencing was PBMCs or T cells enriched from blood (not recorded which). The rearrangement uses TRBV6-5 and TRBJ1-5; 7 bases fit TRBD1. This CDR3 is CASSYDTGGNQPQHF. CDR3 nucleotides: TGTGCCAGCAGTTACGACACAGGGGGCAATCAGCCCCAGCATTTT.